Below are 18 T cell receptor beta chains sequenced from a single sample in a study of CD8+ T cells in alopecia areata. Treatment: oral pan-JAK inhibitor, 5-10 mg twice daily. Reverse transcribed after extraction, RNA yielded cDNA as the sequencing template. TCRdb's copy holds only in-frame clones and misses some; the assay was immunoSEQ multiplex PCR. Here the sample spans some 170,000 clones, about 54% being singletons. This specimen consisted of CD4+ T cells sorted from blood, obtained between weeks 55 and 65, from a patient treated with tofacitinib. The receptors derive from a human donor with alopecia areata.

This chain links TRBV2 with TRBJ1-5; 8 positions agree with TRBD1. With V trimmed by 8 bases and J by 8 bases, 11 bases remained unmatched. Germline V gives CDR1 SNHLY, CDR2 FYNNEI. The CDR3 has 14 residues. CDR3 sequence: CASQDREATKPQHF. CDR3 coding DNA: TGTGCCAGCCAGGACAGGGAGGCTACGAAGCCCCAGCATTTT.

This clone was counted many times. This rearrangement joins TRBV2 to TRBJ2-1, with unresolved D. The V and J ends lost 4 bases and 8 bases respectively, with 9 bases between them. CDR3 length equals 12 residues. The germline CDR1 and CDR2 sequences are SNHLY and FYNNEI. The CDR3 reads CASSGMGYEQFF. CDR3 DNA sequence: TGTGCCAGCAGTGGTATGGGGTATGAGCAGTTCTTC.

Here the CDR3 reads CASSFGRIAIPGETQYF. CDR3 bases: TGTGCCAGCAGTTTTGGTCGAATAGCGATCCCCGGGGAGACCCAGTACTTC. This chain connects TRBV27 to TRBJ2-5; D may be TRBD2 (5 bases). CDR3 length: 17 amino acids. Germline V gene lookup returns CDR1 MNHEY and CDR2 SMNVEV (reference sequence). The V gene lost 3 bases and the J gene lost 5 bases, with 22 bases spanning the gap.

V usage is TRBV5-6 and J usage is TRBJ2-3; 11 bases map to TRBD2. V shed 4 bases, J shed 2 bases, and the junction held 6 bases outside the gene matches. The CDR3 consists of 16 residues. Germline-derived CDR1 and CDR2 are SGHDT and YYEEEE. CDR3 protein: CASSSPGLAATDTQYF. The CDR3 nucleotides are TGTGCCAGCAGCAGCCCGGGACTAGCGGCCACAGATACGCAGTATTTT.

This clone was found a few times. The chain employs TRBV4-1 and TRBJ1-5, with TRBD1 as a possible D gene (6 bases). V was shortened by 0 bases and J by 4 bases, with 22 bases between the two germline ends. The CDR3 length is 19 residues. Germline loops: CDR1 MGHRA, CDR2 YSYEKL. In DNA form, the CDR3 reads TGCGCCAGCAGCCAAGATCGGATGGGGACATCAAGTTTAAATCAGCCCCAGCATTTT. It encodes CASSQDRMGTSSLNQPQHF.

This chain connects TRBV5-4 to TRBJ1-1; a weak D match, TRBD1 (6 bases). From germline, CDR1 is SGHNT and CDR2 YYREEE (reference sequence). V gave up 0 bases and J gave up 2 bases, with 11 bases separating them. The CDR3 totals 15 residues. CDR3 DNA: TGTGCCAGCAGCTTGGCAGGGGTCATTAACACTGAAGCTTTCTTT. Translating gives CASSLAGVINTEAFF.

This clone was counted only a few times. V and J are TRBV30 and TRBJ1-2; no definite D call. CDR3 length: 11 residues. V dropped 4 bases and J dropped 8 bases, with 11 bases sitting between them. Germline assignment: CDR1 GTSNPN and CDR2 SVGIG (reference sequence). The CDR3 sequence is CAWTVGGGYTF. DNA of the CDR3: TGTGCCTGGACCGTGGGTGGAGGCTACACCTTC.

The gene calls are TRBV30 and TRBJ2-6; D uncertain. The CDR3 contains 17 residues. Trimming took off 4 bases at V and 0 bases at J, with 16 bases between the two ends. Germline assignment: CDR1 GTSNPN and CDR2 SVGIG (reference sequence). The CDR3 nucleotides read TGTGCCTGGATCCGCTTCTCCAGCCCCTCTGGGGCCAACGTCCTGACTTTC. Translated: CAWIRFSSPSGANVLTF.

The chain recombines TRBV30 with TRBJ1-2, with 12 bases matching TRBD1. Germline lookup yields CDR1 GTSNPN and CDR2 SVGIG (reference sequence). The ends lost 2 bases at V and 8 bases at J; junction bases unmatched: 3. The CDR3 extends over 13 amino acids. CDR3 sequence (DNA): TGTGCCTGGAGTTCGGGGACAGGGGGCGGCTACACCTTC. Amino acid sequence: CAWSSGTGGGYTF.

This clone was observed a handful of times. The V gene is TRBV20-1, the J gene TRBJ2-5; D is ambiguous. The V end was cut by 1 base, the J end by 3 bases, with 3 bases between. Germline V gene data show CDR1 as DFQATT and CDR2 as SNEGSKA (reference sequence). The CDR3 has 11 residues. The CDR3 is CSARAEETQYF. The CDR3, as DNA: TGCAGTGCTAGAGCGGAAGAGACCCAGTACTTC.

The chain couples TRBV29-1 to TRBJ1-1; 8 nucleotides match TRBD1. The CDR3 covers 14 residues. Germline V gene lookup returns CDR1 SQVTM and CDR2 ANQGSEA. J gave up 4 bases and V 6 bases, and 10 bases lay outside the gene matches. The CDR3, as DNA: TGCAGCGTGGGACAGGTCCTTTTCGGCACTGAAGCTTTCTTT. Translating gives CSVGQVLFGTEAFF. The variable domain in full, with the rest retrieved from reference TRBV29-1 and TRBJ1-1, is SAVISQKPSRDICQRGTSLTIQCQVDSQVTMMFWYRQQPGQSLTLIATANQGSEATYESGFVIDKFPISRPNLTFSTLTVSNMSPEDSSIYLCSVGQVLFGTEAFFGQGTRLTVV.

J is TRBJ2-3 and V is TRBV29-1; the match to TRBD2 covers 7 bases. The CDR3 consists of 13 residues. Germline lookup yields CDR1 SQVTM and CDR2 ANQGSEA. With V trimmed by 3 bases and J by 2 bases, 2 bases remained unmatched. Here the CDR3 reads CSVDTSDTDTQYF. The CDR3 DNA sequence: TGCAGCGTTGACACTAGCGACACAGATACGCAGTATTTT.

The table lists this clone with a few counts. The rearrangement links TRBV7-2 to TRBJ2-1, with 10 bases identical to TRBD2. Trimming removed 6 bases from V and 9 bases from J; junction bases left unmatched: 11. The germline CDR1 and CDR2 sequences are SGHTA and FQGNSA. CDR3 size: 15 residues. CDR3 nucleotides: TGTGCCAGCAGAACAACTAGCGGGGTCCTCGCTGAGCAGTTCTTC. Translating it yields CASRTTSGVLAEQFF.

The chain combines TRBV7-9 with TRBJ1-2; D possibly corresponds to TRBD1 (6 bases). Trimming took off 5 bases at V and 3 bases at J, with 7 bases between the two ends. Germline V gene sequence: CDR1 SEHNR, CDR2 FQNEAQ (reference sequence). The CDR3 length is 12 residues. This chain's CDR3 is CASSRQDYGYTF. CDR3 DNA: TGTGCCAGCAGCCGACAGGACTATGGCTACACCTTC.

This CDR3 is CASSIDPRAEKTYEQYF. In DNA form, the CDR3 reads TGTGCCAGTAGTATAGATCCGCGAGCTGAAAAAACCTACGAGCAGTACTTC. This sequence joins TRBV19 and TRBJ2-7; D remains unclear. V was shortened by 0 bases and J by 2 bases, with 17 bases between the two germline ends. Germline assignment: CDR1 LNHDA and CDR2 SQIVND (reference sequence). The CDR3 contains 17 residues.

The V gene is TRBV18, the J gene TRBJ2-3, with D perhaps given as TRBD1 or TRBD2 (6 bases each). Germline CDR1 reads KGHSH; CDR2 reads LQKENI. Trimming left V 2 bases short and J 0 bases short, with 15 bases between. The CDR3 runs to 17 residues. The chain's CDR3 is CASSPYPPGASTDTQYF. The CDR3 nucleotides read TGTGCCAGCTCACCATATCCCCCGGGGGCTAGCACAGATACGCAGTATTTT.

The rearrangement joins TRBV5-1 to TRBJ2-6; D gene unclear. This CDR3 contains 14 residues. Germline CDR1 and CDR2: SGHRS and YFSETQ. V lost 4 bases, J lost 1 base, and 6 bases lay in between. CDR3 nucleotide sequence: TGCGCCAGCAGCCATCAGTCTGGGGCCAACGTCCTGACTTTC. Amino acids: CASSHQSGANVLTF.

The J gene is TRBJ1-2, the V gene TRBV10-3; 8 nucleotides line up with TRBD1. Losses at the gene ends were 6 bases for V and 4 bases for J; bases not matched to a gene: 7. Looked up from germline, CDR1 is ENHRY and CDR2 is SYGVKD. The CDR3 is 14 residues long. Here the CDR3 DNA reads TGTGCCATCAGGGCCCAGGGGGCAGGCTATGGCTACACCTTC. Amino acids: CAIRAQGAGYGYTF.